Shown below are 14 T cell receptor beta chains from a single sample sequenced in a study of blood T cell repertoires in COVID-19. Profiling relied on immunoSEQ multiplex PCR, and the TCRdb table lists in-frame clones only, not all of them. The table includes about 250,000 clones, 85% to 90% detected once. Input material: PBMCs or T cells enriched from blood (not recorded which). The receptors come from a woman between 18 and 29 years old who had recovered from COVID-19.

V gene TRBV28 combines with J gene TRBJ2-5, with 9 bases lining up with TRBD2. CDR3 length: 14 amino acids. In germline, CDR1 is MDHEN, CDR2 SYDVKM. The junction had 8 bases not matched to a gene; V was cut back by 7 bases and J by 5 bases. This chain's CDR3 is CASNVGGGAETQYF. The CDR3 DNA sequence: TGTGCCAGCAACGTAGGCGGGGGGGCTGAGACCCAGTACTTC.

CDR3 region: CATSSLLAGGLETQYF. DNA for the CDR3: TGTGCCACCAGCAGCCTTCTAGCGGGGGGTTTGGAGACCCAGTACTTC. V is TRBV15 and J is TRBJ2-5, with TRBD2 matching over 11 bases. Looked up from germline, CDR1 is LNHNV and CDR2 is YYDKDF (reference sequence). The junction had 8 bases not matched to a gene; V was cut back by 3 bases and J by 5 bases. The CDR3 runs to 16 residues.

V and J are TRBV29-1 and TRBJ1-2; 8 bases line up with TRBD1. Germline V gene sequence: CDR1 SQVTM, CDR2 ANQGSEA. The CDR3 spans 13 residues. The V and J ends lost 2 bases and 5 bases, in that order; junction bases with no gene match: 4. For the CDR3, the DNA is TGCAGCGTTGAATTTACAGGGGGATATGGCTACACCTTC. Translation gives CSVEFTGGYGYTF.

This chain connects TRBV11-2 to TRBJ2-1, with TRBD2 matching over 14 bases. With V trimmed by 2 bases and J by 5 bases, 11 bases remained unmatched. Germline V CDR1 and CDR2: SGHAT, FQNNGV. The CDR3 loop spans 19 amino acids. For the CDR3, the DNA is TGTGCCAGCAGCTTATCCCTAGATAGGACTAGCGGGGGGCACAATGAGCAGTTCTTC. It yields the protein CASSLSLDRTSGGHNEQFF.

The chain carries TRBV6-1 and TRBJ2-5, with 10 bases identical to TRBD2. Per the germline V gene, CDR1 is MNHNS and CDR2 is SASEGT. J lost 1 base, V lost 1 base, and 3 bases had no gene match. CDR3 length: 16 residues. The CDR3 reads CASSEEIAGGQETQYF. Written as DNA, the CDR3 is TGTGCCAGCAGTGAAGAAATAGCGGGGGGCCAAGAGACCCAGTACTTC.

In DNA form, the CDR3 reads TGTGCCAGCATGACAGGGTTGGGGGGCTACACCTTC. It translates to CASMTGLGGYTF. This rearrangement joins TRBV6-5 to TRBJ1-2; the match to TRBD1 covers 7 bases. The ends lost 7 bases at V and 8 bases at J; junction bases unmatched: 7. The germline V gene encodes CDR1 MNHEY and CDR2 SVGAGI. CDR3 length: 12 residues.

The rearrangement uses TRBV18 and TRBJ1-6; D not certain. The germline V and J ends were trimmed by 2 bases and 1 base, with 6 bases remaining between them. Looked up from germline, CDR1 is KGHSH and CDR2 is LQKENI. The CDR3 loop spans 15 amino acids. In DNA form, the CDR3 reads TGTGCCAGCTCACCAGGGGAGTCCTATAATTCACCCCTCCACTTT. It yields the protein CASSPGESYNSPLHF.

This sequence joins TRBV6-6 and TRBJ2-1, with D perhaps TRBD1 (7 bases). Per germline, CDR1 MNHNY and CDR2 SVGAGI (reference sequence). Trimming removed 6 bases at V and 8 bases at J, with 17 bases between. The CDR3 is made up of 14 amino acids. The CDR3 sequence is CASRRGTDIYEQFF. CDR3 in DNA: TGTGCCAGCAGACGGGGGACAGATATATATGAGCAGTTCTTC.

The V gene is TRBV2, the J gene TRBJ1-5, with a weak D call TRBD1 (5 bases). The CDR3 has 15 amino acids. Germline CDR1 is SNHLY and CDR2 is FYNNEI. The ends were cut back, 2 bases at V and 1 base at J, with 9 bases in the middle. Written as DNA, the CDR3 is TGTGCCAGCAGTGAAAGTGGGGCGAGCAATCAGCCCCAGCATTTT. This sequence encodes CASSESGASNQPQHF.

J is TRBJ1-2 and V is TRBV19; D remains unclear. The CDR3 is 15 amino acids. Germline V gene sequence: CDR1 LNHDA, CDR2 SQIVND (reference sequence). V was cut by 4 bases and J by 5 bases, with 17 bases left in between. This chain's CDR3 is CASSTQPTTTYGYTF. The CDR3 bases are TGTGCCAGTAGTACCCAGCCAACTACTACATATGGCTACACCTTC.

This chain joins TRBV9 and TRBJ2-5; 13 bases agree with TRBD2. CDR1 is SGDLS and CDR2 is YYNGEE in the germline V gene. The CDR3 is 17 residues long. Germline trimming cut 0 bases from V and 1 base from J; bases unmatched to any gene: 3. CDR3 sequence: CASSVGRTSGGQETQYF. CDR3 DNA: TGTGCCAGCAGCGTAGGCAGGACTAGCGGGGGCCAAGAGACCCAGTACTTC.

The chain recombines TRBV18 with TRBJ2-1, with 7 bases identical to TRBD1. The CDR3 runs 14 residues. With 3 bases clipped from V and 5 bases from J, the junction kept 4 bases outside the gene matches. Germline V CDR1 and CDR2: KGHSH, LQKENI. For the CDR3, the DNA is TGTGCCAGCTCACCGGGGACAGTAAACAATGAGCAGTTCTTC. Its protein is CASSPGTVNNEQFF.

The chain uses TRBV28 and TRBJ1-2; D perhaps matches TRBD1 (5 bases). The germline V and J ends were trimmed by 6 bases and 0 bases, with 14 bases remaining between them. The CDR3 length is 15 residues. Germline CDR1 reads MDHEN; CDR2 reads SYDVKM. CDR3 sequence (DNA): TGTGCCAGCAGCCAGCCGGGGGGAACTAACTATGGCTACACCTTC. It yields the protein CASSQPGGTNYGYTF.

About this clone: One junction end disagrees with the germline gene, perhaps due to a read error. This chain joins TRBV7-7 and TRBJ2-1; D perhaps matches TRBD1 (6 bases). From germline, CDR1 is SSHAT and CDR2 FNYEAQ (reference sequence). The CDR3 runs to 13 residues. CDR3 sequence: CASSLNRDNEQFF. CDR3 nucleotides: TGTGCTAGCAGCTTAAACAGGGACAATGAGCAGTTCTTC.